A selection of T cell receptor beta chains follows, all from one sample in a study of blood T cells in healthy people across ages. TCRdb re-called the 5' RACE reads through MiXCR, storing one row per CDR3 protein. The data hold some 1.5 million distinct CDR3 sequences, with 28% observed a single time. The sequencing input was blood. Receptors were obtained from a woman aged 25-40 years in good health. Both conserved end residues are part of each CDR3. The D gene is left open where the match is weak. Where a row states a size, it is once, few, many or the class of an expanded clone; other rows omit it.

D | J | size | V | DNA | CDR3
TRBD2 | TRBJ2-3 | - | TRBV6-5 | TGTGCCAGCAGTTACTCGAATCGCGGGAGAGCGACAGATACGCAGTATTTT | CASSYSNRGRATDTQYF
TRBD1 | TRBJ2-1 | - | TRBV12-3/TRBV12-4 | TGTGCCAGCAGCGGGGGACAGGGAAGCGAGACCCAGTTCTTC | CASSGGQGSETQFF
- | TRBJ2-3 | many | TRBV29-1 | TGCAGCGTTGATCGGCTTACGCAGTATTTT | CSVDRLTQYF
TRBD2 | TRBJ2-4 | few | TRBV14 | TGTGCCAGCTCCCCCGGCGGGAGCAGAATCGGGACCAAAAACATTCAGTACTTC | CASSPGGSRIGTKNIQYF
- | TRBJ2-7 | many | TRBV5-1 | TGCGCCAGCGGCATAGGATACGAGCAGTACTTC | CASGIGYEQYF
TRBD1 | TRBJ1-2 | - | TRBV7-9 | TGTGCCAGCAGCTTACAAGGACAGGGGTACTATGGCTACACCTTC | CASSLQGQGYYGYTF
TRBD1 | TRBJ2-7 | many | TRBV29-1 | TGCAGCGTTGGGACAGGGGAGGGGGAGCAGTACTTC | CSVGTGEGEQYF
- | TRBJ2-3 | once | TRBV20-1 | TGCAGTGCTCTAGCTGGGCGGACAAAGAGTACGCAGTATTTT | CSALAGRTKSTQYF
- | TRBJ1-6 | once | TRBV20-1 | TGCAGTGCTAGCGGCGCGATTGGCTCACCCCTCCACTTT | CSASGAIGSPLHF
TRBD1 | TRBJ2-7 | - | TRBV10-3 | TGTGCCATCAGCGGGACAGGGGAGTACGAGCAGTACTTC | CAISGTGEYEQYF
TRBD2 | TRBJ2-1 | - | TRBV20-1 | TGCAGTGCTAGACCCCCGACTAGCGGACCTCCCAATGAGCAGTTCTTC | CSARPPTSGPPNEQFF
TRBD2 | TRBJ2-3 | few | TRBV6-6 | TGTGCCAGCAGTTACTCCTACGGGAGGGGAGATACGCAGTATTTT | CASSYSYGRGDTQYF
- | TRBJ1-2 | - | TRBV14 | TGTGCCAGCAGCCAAGTGCGGGGTAATCCCTATGGCTACACCTTC | CASSQVRGNPYGYTF
- | TRBJ1-5 | few | TRBV28 | TGTGCCAGCAGTTCCCCACGGGGAAGCAATCAGCCCCAGCATTTT | CASSSPRGSNQPQHF
- | TRBJ1-1 | few | TRBV10-3 | TGTGCCATCAGTGTCCGGGGGGAGACTGAAGCTTTCTTT | CAISVRGETEAFF
TRBD1 | TRBJ2-1 | - | TRBV24-1 | TGTGCCACCAGTGAAGTCAGGGGGAAGGAGTTCTTC | CATSEVRGKEFF
- | TRBJ2-4 | - | TRBV5-1 | TGCGCCAGCAGCTTGGTGGGGCATCGGAGTAGCATTCAGTACTTC | CASSLVGHRSSIQYF
TRBD1 | TRBJ1-5 | - | TRBV20-1 | TGCAGTGCTAGTCGTGGGACAGACGGCAATCAGCCCCAGCATTTT | CSASRGTDGNQPQHF
TRBD2 | TRBJ2-7 | many | TRBV4-2 | TGTGCCAGCAGCCAAGAAAGAGCGGGGGCTGAAGAGCAGTACTTC | CASSQERAGAEEQYF
TRBD1 | TRBJ1-5 | - | TRBV2 | TGTGCCAGCAGGGGGACAGGGGGCGGCCAGCCCCAGCATTTT | CASRGTGGGQPQHF
TRBD2 | TRBJ2-2 | - | TRBV27 | TGTGCCAGCAGTCCAACCGGGACTAGGCGAGCCGGGGAGCTGTTTTTT | CASSPTGTRRAGELFF
- | TRBJ2-7 | once | TRBV10-3 | TGTGCCATCAGTGAGTTTTCATCCGAGCAGTACTTC | CAISEFSSEQYF
- | TRBJ2-1 | - | TRBV19 | TGTGCCAGTAGTCCCCCCCCGGGGGGCACAACTGAGCAGTTCTTC | CASSPPPGGTTEQFF
TRBD1 | TRBJ1-6 | - | TRBV28 | TGTGCCAGCAGTTTTAGGGACAGGTCCTATAATTCACCCCTCCACTTT | CASSFRDRSYNSPLHF
- | TRBJ2-2 | few | TRBV9 | TGTGCCAGCAGCCCAACCCGGGGCCCCACCGGGGAGCTGTTTTTT | CASSPTRGPTGELFF
- | TRBJ2-6 | few | TRBV15 | TGTGCCGCCAGCAATTCTGGCACGCTGATCTCTGGGGCCAACGTCCTGACTTTC | CAASNSGTLISGANVLTF
TRBD2 | TRBJ2-1 | few | TRBV20-1 | TGCAGTGCTTACGGGACTAGCGGGGGCAATGAGCAGTTCTTC | CSAYGTSGGNEQFF
TRBD2 | TRBJ2-3 | few | TRBV7-2 | TGTGCCAGCAGCTTTCCGCGGGAGACGGGGACAGATACGCAGTATTTT | CASSFPRETGTDTQYF
- | TRBJ1-2 | many | TRBV7-2 | TGTGCCAGCAGCGTAAGCGTCCTTGGGAGCTACACCTTC | CASSVSVLGSYTF
- | TRBJ1-6 | few | TRBV7-2 | TGTGCCAGCAGCTTTCGGTTTAATTCACCCCTCCACTTT | CASSFRFNSPLHF
TRBD1 | TRBJ2-1 | few | TRBV29-1 | TGCAGCGTGCGGACAGGGTTCACCATTAGCGAGCAGTTCTTC | CSVRTGFTISEQFF
TRBD1 | TRBJ2-5 | - | TRBV29-1 | TGCAGCGTTGGAGATTTAGGACAGGGTGGCGAGACCCAGTACTTC | CSVGDLGQGGETQYF
- | TRBJ1-6 | - | TRBV6-5 | TGTGCCAGCAGAACGAATTCACCCCTCCACTTT | CASRTNSPLHF
TRBD1 | TRBJ2-1 | - | TRBV28 | TGTGCCAGCAGTTTATTAACAGGGGATCTATCCTACAATGAGCAGTTCTTC | CASSLLTGDLSYNEQFF
- | TRBJ2-7 | few | TRBV28 | TGTGCCAGCAGTGGACATTTGAAGATGATCGAGCAGTACTTC | CASSGHLKMIEQYF
- | TRBJ2-7 | - | TRBV5-1 | TGCGCCAGCAGCTTGGGCTGGGGCGAACCCTACGAGCAGTACTTC | CASSLGWGEPYEQYF
- | TRBJ2-1 | - | TRBV10-3 | TGTGCCATGGCCAGTTCCTACAATGAGCAGTTCTTC | CAMASSYNEQFF
- | TRBJ2-1 | - | TRBV20-1 | TGCAGTGCTGGATCTAACAATGAGCAGTTCTTC | CSAGSNNEQFF
TRBD2 | TRBJ2-1 | - | TRBV29-1 | TGCAGCGTTGAGAAGCGGGGCCTCCAAGAGACCCAGTTCTTC | CSVEKRGLQETQFF
TRBD2 | TRBJ2-7 | - | TRBV7-2 | TGTGCCAGCAGCACCTTAGCGGGGGCCCGAACCTACGAGCAGTACTTC | CASSTLAGARTYEQYF
- | TRBJ1-2 | - | TRBV6-4 | TGTGCCAGCAGTGAGGGTTCGGGGGATGGCTACACCTTC | CASSEGSGDGYTF
- | TRBJ2-7 | many | TRBV14 | TGTGCCAGCAGCCAAGATAGGGGACACCTATCCTACGAGCAGTACTTC | CASSQDRGHLSYEQYF
TRBD2 | TRBJ2-1 | many | TRBV7-6 | TGTGCCAGCAGCTTAGCGATGCGGGGGTCCCACAATGAGCAGTTCTTC | CASSLAMRGSHNEQFF
- | TRBJ1-2 | - | TRBV5-1 | TGCGCCAGCAGCTCCGGGACGGGGTGCGGTGGCTACACCTTC | CASSSGTGCGGYTF
- | TRBJ2-5 | - | TRBV18 | TGTGCCAGCTCCATGGGGTCGGGAGAGACCCAGTACTTC | CASSMGSGETQYF